A single sample gave rise to the 19 T cell receptor beta chains below, sequenced in a study of blood T cell repertoires in COVID-19. Measured with immunoSEQ multiplex PCR; TCRdb has only the in-frame clones, and not every one. In the table there are more than 200,000 clones, 83% of which are singletons. Sequencing used peripheral blood. The receptors shown here come from a woman aged 40 to 49 with active or convalescent COVID-19.

The chain links TRBV6-2 or TRBV6-3 to TRBJ1-2; no reliable D call. Trimming stripped 6 bases from V and 8 bases from J, with 19 bases between. This CDR3 has 14 residues. Germline CDR1 reads MNHEY; CDR2 reads SVGEGT. CDR3 in amino acids: CASSFSPEGEGYTF. CDR3 nucleotide sequence: TGTGCCAGCAGCTTCTCTCCGGAGGGCGAAGGCTACACCTTC.

The rearrangement uses TRBV9 and TRBJ2-3; tentatively, D is TRBD2 (6 bases). Looked up from germline, CDR1 is SGDLS and CDR2 is YYNGEE. The CDR3 spans 14 residues. Trimming cost V 0 bases and J 6 bases, with 11 bases left between them. This CDR3 is CASSVEMGGDTQYF. In DNA form, the CDR3 reads TGTGCCAGCAGCGTAGAGATGGGGGGTGATACGCAGTATTTT.

J is TRBJ2-3 and V is TRBV3-1 (or the pseudogene TRBV3-2); 7 nucleotides align to TRBD2. The J segment lost 5 bases and the V segment lost 7 bases, leaving 15 bases of the junction unmatched. In germline, CDR1 is LGHDT, CDR2 YNNKEL (reference sequence). CDR3 size: 16 residues. CDR3 residues: CASKSTLAGAGDTQYF. The CDR3 coding sequence is TGTGCCAGCAAGTCGACCTTGGCGGGAGCTGGAGATACGCAGTATTTT.

This clone was seen only a few times. The chain has TRBV7-2 and TRBJ2-3; 8 positions agree with TRBD2. V was clipped by 5 bases and J by 2 bases; unmatched bases: 12. This CDR3 has 17 residues. CDR1 and CDR2 (germline): SGHTA, FQGNSA. The CDR3 spells CASSPHGGGRPTDTQYF. The CDR3 DNA sequence: TGTGCCAGCAGCCCTCACGGGGGGGGTCGACCCACAGATACGCAGTATTTT.

The chain links TRBV5-4 to TRBJ1-4; 9 nucleotides line up with TRBD1. V was clipped by 4 bases and J by 0 bases; unmatched bases: 7. Germline V gene data show CDR1 as SGHNT and CDR2 as YYREEE (reference sequence). This CDR3 contains 17 residues. CDR3 sequence: CASSPWTGAATNEKLFF. CDR3 DNA sequence: TGTGCCAGCAGCCCTTGGACAGGGGCCGCAACTAATGAAAAACTGTTTTTT.

The rearrangement uses TRBV27 and TRBJ1-2; no reliable D call. CDR3 size: 14 residues. V lost 5 bases to trimming and J lost 8 bases, with 18 bases between them. Germline CDR1 and CDR2: MNHEY and SMNVEV (reference sequence). The CDR3 nucleotides read TGTGCCAGCAGTCCCGGGGTGACCTATGGAGGCTACACCTTC. Its translation is CASSPGVTYGGYTF.

This chain connects TRBV2 to TRBJ1-2, with TRBD1 identical over 11 bases. The CDR3 consists of 14 residues. With V trimmed by 7 bases and J by 6 bases, 7 bases remained unmatched. Germline CDR1 reads SNHLY; CDR2 reads FYNNEI. The CDR3 is CASNRDRGLNGYTF. In DNA, the CDR3 is TGTGCCAGCAACCGGGACAGGGGGTTGAATGGCTACACCTTC. The whole variable domain, remainder taken from reference TRBV2 and TRBJ1-2, is EPEVTQTPSHQVTQMGQEVILRCVPISNHLYFYWYRQILGQKVEFLVSFYNNEISEKSEIFDDQFSVERPDGSNFTLKIRSTKLEDSAMYFCASNRDRGLNGYTFGSGTRLTVV.

The chain carries TRBV6-5 and TRBJ1-2; D call uncertain. The CDR3 consists of 12 residues. Germline V CDR1 and CDR2: MNHEY, SVGAGI. Trimming removed 6 bases from V and 2 bases from J, with 7 bases in between. This CDR3 reads CASRRYNYGYTF. The CDR3 DNA sequence: TGTGCCAGCAGGCGTTACAACTATGGCTACACCTTC.

The chain joins TRBV19 to TRBJ1-2; D not resolved. Germline CDR1 is LNHDA and CDR2 is SQIVND (reference sequence). V gave up 3 bases and J gave up 2 bases, with 10 bases separating them. The CDR3 contains 14 residues. The CDR3 spells CASSMGGENYGYTF. In DNA form, the CDR3 reads TGTGCCAGTAGTATGGGCGGGGAAAACTATGGCTACACCTTC.

The V and J genes are TRBV7-9 and TRBJ1-1, with no clear D. The V gene's germline CDR1 is SEHNR and CDR2 FQNEAQ (reference sequence). Trimming stripped 6 bases from V and 0 bases from J, with 8 bases between. The CDR3 consists of 13 residues. CDR3 DNA: TGTGCCAGCAGGGCAGACATGAACACTGAAGCTTTCTTT. Translating it yields CASRADMNTEAFF.

This clone has only one observation. The rearrangement uses TRBV18 and TRBJ1-2; 12 bases align to TRBD1. Germline values: CDR1 KGHSH, CDR2 LQKENI. The CDR3 consists of 15 residues. Trimming removed 3 bases from V and 3 bases from J; junction bases left unmatched: 2. CDR3 sequence (DNA): TGTGCCAGCTCACCGGGACAGGGGGCGGACTATGGCTACACCTTC. Its protein is CASSPGQGADYGYTF.

V gene TRBV7-2 combines with J gene TRBJ1-2; the D gene is possibly TRBD1 (6 bases). The length of the CDR3 is 16 residues. V was shortened by 4 bases and J by 0 bases, with 15 bases between the two germline ends. CDR1 is SGHTA and CDR2 is FQGNSA in the germline V gene. CDR3 sequence: CASSWGGDKANYGYTF. The CDR3 region has the DNA TGTGCCAGCAGCTGGGGGGGGGACAAAGCTAACTATGGCTACACCTTC.

The genes are TRBV5-1 and TRBJ2-5; tentatively, D is TRBD2 (5 bases). Trimming pared 4 bases from V and 3 bases from J, leaving 10 bases between. CDR3 length: 13 residues. Germline-derived CDR1 and CDR2 are SGHRS and YFSETQ. The DNA of the CDR3 is TGCGCCAGCAGCGAGATCGGGAAAGAGACCCAGTACTTC. The encoded protein is CASSEIGKETQYF.

Notes on this clone: Other DNA variants within this sample encode the same CDR3. This CDR3 reads CASSGGQGTGELFF. The CDR3, as DNA: TGTGCCAGCAGTGGGGGCCAGGGAACCGGGGAGCTGTTTTTT. The V call is TRBV25-1, the J call TRBJ2-2; tentatively, D is TRBD1 (5 bases). Trimming shortened V by 4 bases and J by 5 bases, and 11 bases separated the two germline ends. The CDR3 is 14 amino acids. CDR1 and CDR2 from the germline V gene are MGHDK and SYGVNS.

J is TRBJ2-3 and V is TRBV7-3; D not certain. Trimming left V 5 bases short and J 4 bases short, with 16 bases between. The CDR3 spans 15 residues. Germline V CDR1 and CDR2: SGHTA, FQGTGA. The DNA of the CDR3 is TGTGCCAGCAGCCCCCATAGGAGCTGGTCAGATACGCAGTATTTT. This sequence encodes CASSPHRSWSDTQYF.

The rearrangement joins TRBV6-1 to TRBJ2-2, with D possibly being TRBD2 (6 bases). The length of the CDR3 is 13 residues. Germline V lookup: CDR1 MNHNS, CDR2 SASEGT. Trimming took off 3 bases at V and 5 bases at J, with 7 bases between the two ends. CDR3 protein: CASSDRETGELFF. The DNA of the CDR3 is TGTGCCAGCAGTGACCGGGAGACCGGGGAGCTGTTTTTT.

J is TRBJ2-4 and V is TRBV7-2, with unresolved D. The germline V gene encodes CDR1 SGHTA and CDR2 FQGNSA. CDR3 length equals 12 residues. V lost 5 bases to trimming and J lost 7 bases, with 9 bases between them. CDR3 sequence (DNA): TGTGCCAGCAGCCCGAAGGAGAACATTCAGTACTTC. It codes for CASSPKENIQYF.

This clone was seen a handful of times. The J gene is TRBJ2-7, the V gene TRBV29-1; TRBD1 agrees at 9 bases. Germline CDR1 SQVTM, CDR2 ANQGSEA. The V and J ends lost 7 bases and 5 bases, in that order; junction bases with no gene match: 9. The CDR3 has 13 amino acids. CDR3 bases: TGCAGCGGGATGGACAGGGGAAGTAACGAGCAGTACTTC. Amino acid sequence: CSGMDRGSNEQYF.

The V and J genes are TRBV4-1 and TRBJ2-1; 14 bases match TRBD2. V shed 1 base, J shed 7 bases, and the junction held 6 bases outside the gene matches. Germline V gives CDR1 MGHRA, CDR2 YSYEKL. This CDR3 spans 17 amino acids. The CDR3 nucleotides read TGCGCCAGCAGCCAAGCCGCGGGACTAGCGGGAGAGAATGAGCAGTTCTTC. Protein product: CASSQAAGLAGENEQFF.